A selection of T cell receptor beta chains follows, all from one sample in a study of blood T cells in healthy people across ages. A single record per CDR3 protein comes from TCRdb applying MiXCR to the 5' RACE reads. This table has 1.5 million to 2 million distinct CDR3 sequences, 40% to 55% appearing once. Source material: blood. The receptor set was obtained from a woman between 40 and 50 years old in good health. The CDR3 runs from the conserved cysteine through the conserved F or W. The D gene is left open where the match is weak. Clone sizes are given selectively: once, few, many, or a class where the clone is expanded.

clone_size d_call j_call v_call cdr3_aa
- - TRBJ2-1 TRBV28 CASSPLSSTRSSFF
few - TRBJ1-5 TRBV7-2 CASSLARQGNQPQHF
- TRBD2 TRBJ2-5 TRBV10-3 CAIRPGLGAETQYF
- - TRBJ1-2 TRBV20-1 CSASPGGDTF
- - TRBJ2-7 TRBV5-1 CASNRDTRSYEQYF
- TRBD2 TRBJ2-5 TRBV6-5 CASRGTSGPYNEQYF
- - TRBJ2-1 TRBV6-6 CASSYSRGASGPETQFF
- - TRBJ1-2 TRBV6-5 CASSYPGQSLLGYTF
few TRBD2 TRBJ2-7 TRBV28 CASSPNLAGRYEQYF
- - TRBJ1-2 TRBV7-6 CASSLGTAPNYGYTF
- - TRBJ1-6 TRBV6-6 CASTSWSPLHF
- TRBD1 TRBJ2-5 TRBV7-7 CASSSPTGAGETQYF
- TRBD1 TRBJ1-2 TRBV27 CASSPGGTGGAYGYTF
- TRBD1 TRBJ1-1 TRBV11-2 CASSFSDRGRTFF
many - TRBJ1-2 TRBV20-1 CSASGQINYGYTF
few TRBD2 TRBJ2-5 TRBV7-2 CASSQPGLAAETQYF
- TRBD1 TRBJ2-7 TRBV7-9 CASSPRQGFSHEQYF
- - TRBJ1-1 TRBV18 CASSPPRQLNTEAFF
- TRBD1 TRBJ2-3 TRBV20-1 CSAVNRGSSTDTQYF
few - TRBJ2-7 TRBV13 CASSLGGAPRHEQYF
few - TRBJ1-1 TRBV28 CASSLGEAEAFF
few - TRBJ2-1 TRBV11-2 CASSLRLAASYNEQFF
- TRBD1 TRBJ2-1 TRBV7-2 CASSPYYRGDEQFF
- TRBD2 TRBJ2-3 TRBV24-1 CATGEGSDTQYF
- - TRBJ1-5 TRBV20-1 CSAEDTKSYQPQHF
- TRBD1 TRBJ1-5 TRBV6-1 CASSSWAGQGGGQPQHF
- TRBD1 TRBJ1-2 TRBV5-1 CASNSGTATNYGYTF
- TRBD2 TRBJ2-5 TRBV4-2 CASSQAPAGGSGGQETQYF
once - TRBJ1-2 TRBV6-5 CASSDTGPGYTF
- - TRBJ2-6 TRBV7-9 CAISIEAISGANVLTF
once TRBD1 TRBJ1-1 TRBV5-6 CASGMAGGTEAFF
few - TRBJ2-7 TRBV4-1 CASSHGQKETYEQYF
- - TRBJ2-5 TRBV27 CASSPAPGTEETQYF
few TRBD2 TRBJ2-3 TRBV7-9 CASSRGLAEFTDTQYF
- - TRBJ2-3 TRBV15 CATSSSEPSTDTQYF
- - TRBJ2-3 TRBV5-1 CASSLFQGTDTQYF
few - TRBJ2-7 TRBV27 CASREMGQFGDEQYF
few - TRBJ2-5 TRBV13 CASSPHETQYF
few TRBD2 TRBJ2-3 TRBV7-2 CASSSAGLVKDTQYF
few - TRBJ2-7 TRBV4-1 CASSQVSLGQGYEQYF
- TRBD2 TRBJ2-3 TRBV12-3/TRBV12-4 CASSLSGLAGVTDTQYF
- TRBD1 TRBJ2-3 TRBV12-3/TRBV12-4 CASSFTGVRTDTQYF
few - TRBJ1-2 TRBV7-2 CASSLFPTGRGGNYGYTF